The 27 T cell receptor beta chains below come from one sample, sequenced in a study of esophageal squamous cell carcinoma under preoperative chemotherapy. TCRdb independently ran MiXCR on the PCR reads; one entry per CDR3 protein. The repertoire holds tens of thousands of distinct CDR3 sequences, approximately 50% seen once, with 9.5% to 15% in the top ten. Time point: before preoperative PTX-NDP chemotherapy. The sample was gathered from a patient given preoperative chemotherapy. All receptors come from a human donor with esophageal squamous cell carcinoma. The donor label of this sample is uncertain.

With regard to this clonotype: The CDR3 does not close with the conserved phenylalanine or tryptophan, likely indicating a read error. This sequence joins TRBV7-2 and TRBJ2-1; 7 nucleotides line up with TRBD2. J gave up 7 bases and V 4 bases, and 7 bases lay outside the gene matches. The CDR3 sequence is 14 residues long. The germline V gene has CDR1 SGHTA and CDR2 FQGNSA. In DNA form, the CDR3 reads TGTGCCAGCAGCTCCGGACTAGGTATGAATGAGCAGTTCCTC. As protein: CASSSGLGMNEQFL.

This clonotype came up a few times. The J gene is TRBJ2-7, the V gene TRBV7-2, with 12 nucleotides matching TRBD2. The CDR3 has 16 residues. V trimming: 1 base; J trimming: 7 bases; junction bases outside the gene matches: 8. Germline CDR1 is SGHTA and CDR2 is FQGNSA. In DNA, the CDR3 is TGTGCCAGCAGCTTAGGACTAGCGGGAGCCTACAATGAGCAGTACTTC. Its translation is CASSLGLAGAYNEQYF.

The rearrangement links TRBV19 to TRBJ2-6; possibly TRBD1 for D (5 bases). The length of the CDR3 is 15 residues. From germline, CDR1 is LNHDA and CDR2 SQIVND (reference sequence). Trimming removed 6 bases from V and 1 base from J, with 10 bases in between. CDR3 DNA: TGTGCCAGTAGCGAAGGACATTCTGGGGCCAACGTCCTGACTTTC. This codes for CASSEGHSGANVLTF.

This clonotype has just a few counts. The rearrangement links TRBV7-2 to TRBJ2-4; 8 bases are a match to TRBD2. The CDR3 consists of 14 residues. V shed 11 bases, J shed 13 bases, and the junction held 19 bases outside the gene matches. Germline V CDR1 and CDR2: SGHTA, FQGNSA. The CDR3: CAGRGGRDQDTQYF. As DNA, the CDR3 is TGTGCCGGGCGCGGGGGGCGTGACCAAGACACCCAGTACTTC.

The chain couples TRBV12-3 or TRBV12-4 to TRBJ2-1; TRBD1 might be the D (5 bases). The CDR3 contains 14 residues. V was trimmed by 1 base and J by 2 bases, leaving 6 bases between them. CDR3 DNA sequence: TGTGCCAGCAGTTTAGGGACACCCTACAATGAGCAGTTCTTC. Amino acid sequence: CASSLGTPYNEQFF.

This clonotype has a count of ten or more. This chain joins TRBV5-4 and TRBJ2-5; 13 bases fit TRBD2. The better agreement between TRBJ2-7 and the DNA end casts doubt on the J call. Germline CDR1 is SGHNT and CDR2 is YYREEE (reference sequence). This CDR3 region has 17 residues. In nucleotides, the CDR3 is TGTGCCAGCAGCCCCGGGACTAGCGGGAAGAGGGGTTACGAGCAGTACTTC. This gives the protein CASSPGTSGKRGYEQYF.

For this clonotype: The conserved phenylalanine or tryptophan normally closing the CDR3 is absent here, so this likely arose from a read error. The chain uses TRBV12-3 or TRBV12-4 and TRBJ2-5; D gene uncertain. The ends were cut back, 3 bases at V and 0 bases at J, with 8 bases in the middle. The CDR3 has 14 amino acids. The CDR3 DNA reads TGTGCCAGCAGTTTCGGCCTGTACCAAGAGACCCAGTACTCC. This gives the protein CASSFGLYQETQYS.

This clonotype was detected ten times or more. This chain links TRBV7-2 with TRBJ2-5; TRBD1 agrees at 7 bases. Germline assignment: CDR1 SGHTA and CDR2 FQGNSA. The CDR3 has 12 residues. V dropped 2 bases and J dropped 11; count of bases not matched to a gene: 5. CDR3 in amino acids: CASSLTGDKQYF. The CDR3 DNA reads as TGTGCCAGCAGCTTAACAGGGGACAAGCAGTACTTC.

This clonotype was detected ten times or more. A much larger clone differs by one base, so this may be a read error. The chain recombines TRBV12-3 or TRBV12-4 with TRBJ2-5; 9 nucleotides line up with TRBD1. V gave up 6 bases and J gave up 11 bases; unmatched junction bases: 19. The length of the CDR3 is 16 residues. The CDR3 reads CASSHDRDRDYNEQYF. As DNA, the CDR3 is TGTGCCAGCAGCCATGATCGGGACAGGGACTACAATGAGCAGTACTTC.

The V gene is TRBV19, the J gene TRBJ2-5, with a weak D call TRBD1 (6 bases). V lost 5 bases and J lost 6, with 22 bases in between. This CDR3 comprises 16 residues. Germline V lookup: CDR1 LNHDA, CDR2 SQIVND (reference sequence). The CDR3 sequence: CASSSIRSETGQTQYF. The DNA for the CDR3 is TGTGCCAGTAGTTCCATCAGATCAGAGACAGGCCAGACCCAGTACTTC.

As to this clonotype: Relative to the germline gene, one junction end is altered; a read error may explain this. V usage is TRBV12-3 or TRBV12-4 and J usage is TRBJ2-5; 8 nucleotides match TRBD1. This CDR3 has 14 amino acids. The CDR3 is CAGRGGTGQETQYF. The CDR3 nucleotides are TGTGCGGGGCGTGGGGGGACAGGCCAAGAGACCCAGTACTTT.

The CDR3 loop reads CASSLPIQDRATISYEQYF. The CDR3 DNA reads as TGTGCCAGCAGCTTACCAATCCAGGACAGGGCAACCATCTCCTACGAGCAGTACTTC. This chain connects TRBV11-3 to TRBJ2-7; 8 bases fit TRBD1. The CDR3 consists of 19 residues. With 2 bases clipped from V and 0 bases from J, the junction kept 15 bases outside the gene matches. The V gene's germline CDR1 is SGHNT and CDR2 YENEEA. Combining the CDR3 with reference TRBV11-3 and TRBJ2-7 gives the whole variable domain EAGVVQSPRYKIIEKKQPVAFWCNPISGHNTLYWYLQNLGQGPELLIRYENEEAVDDSQLPKDRFSAERLKGVDSTLKIQPAELGDSAVYLCASSLPIQDRATISYEQYFGPGTRLTVT.

Only a few counts were recorded for this clonotype. This chain links TRBV5-1 with TRBJ2-5; 12 bases map to TRBD2. The J call is doubtful: the DNA matches TRBJ2-7 better. This CDR3 is 14 amino acids long. CDR1 SGHRS and CDR2 YFSETQ come from the germline V gene. The CDR3 coding sequence is TGCGCCACCGAACGTACTAGCGGGAGGTACGAGCAGTACTTC. Translation: CATERTSGRYEQYF.

In DNA, the CDR3 is TGTGCCAGCAGCGCCCAAATCGGGGCAGGGGGCGACGAGCAGTACTTC. This gives the protein CASSAQIGAGGDEQYF. The rearrangement uses TRBV7-6 and TRBJ2-5; TRBD1 matches at 8 bases. The J call may be mistaken, given a closer DNA end match to TRBJ2-7. CDR3 size: 16 residues. In germline, CDR1 is SGHVS, CDR2 FNYEAQ.

The chain links TRBV5-6 to TRBJ2-5; D possibly corresponds to TRBD2 (6 bases). Between the trimmed V and J ends, which lost 5 bases and 11 bases, there was a span of 16 bases. Germline assignment: CDR1 SGHDT and CDR2 YYEEEE. The CDR3 is 12 amino acids. In nucleotides, the CDR3 is TGTGCCAGCAGGGGACTGGTGAATGAGCAGTACTTC. Translated: CASRGLVNEQYF.

The V gene is TRBV3-1, the J gene TRBJ2-6, with D hard to call. The CDR3 length is 17 residues. CDR1 and CDR2 from the germline V gene are LGHDT and YNNKEL (reference sequence). The germline V and J ends were trimmed by 4 bases and 2 bases, with 15 bases remaining between them. The CDR3 loop is CASSPSFRQAGANVLTF. CDR3 DNA: TGTGCCAGCAGCCCTTCATTTCGGCAAGCTGGGGCCAACGTCCTGACTTTC. Supplemented by reference TRBV3-1 and TRBJ2-6, the full variable domain reads DTAVSQTPKYLVTQMGNDKSIKCEQNLGHDTMYWYKQDSKKFLKIMFSYNNKELIINETVPNRFSPKSPDKAHLNLHINSLELGDSAVYFCASSPSFRQAGANVLTFGAGSRLTVL.

This chain links TRBV12-3 or TRBV12-4 with TRBJ2-4, with D possibly TRBD2 on 6 matching bases. The length of the CDR3 is 14 residues. The chain's CDR3 is CAWTSRGAKEIQYF. The CDR3 DNA reads as TGTGCGTGGACCTCCCGCGGGGCCAAAGAGATTCAGTACTTC.

The V call is TRBV7-4, the J call TRBJ2-2; perhaps TRBD1 as D (5 bases). Looked up from germline, CDR1 is SGHVT and CDR2 is SQSDAQ. The CDR3 covers 15 residues. The ends were cut back, 5 bases at V and 16 bases at J, with 26 bases in the middle. The CDR3 loop is CASSRKAANTGAQFF. CDR3 nucleotide sequence: TGTGCCAGCAGCCGGAAGGCAGCGAACACAGGTGCGCAGTTTTTT. Complete variable domain (other parts from reference TRBV7-4 and TRBJ2-2): GAGVSQSPRYKVAKRGRDVALRCDSISGHVTLYWYRQTLGQGSEVLTYSQSDAQRDKSGRPSGRFSAERPERSVSTLKIQRTEQGDSAVYLCASSRKAANTGAQFFGEGSRLTVL.

By frequency in the sample, this clonotype is medium-sized. The chain has TRBV7-3 and TRBJ2-3; 8 bases match TRBD2. The CDR3 totals 18 residues. CDR1 is SGHTA, CDR2 FQGTGA, per germline. V shed 3 bases, J shed 3 bases, and the junction held 14 bases outside the gene matches. The CDR3 spells CASSLGRSGSGRTDTQYF. In DNA form, the CDR3 reads TGTGCCAGCAGCTTGGGAAGGAGTGGGAGCGGGAGAACAGATACGCAGTATTTT.

The gene calls are TRBV7-6 and TRBJ2-2, with D uncertain. The DNA matches TRBJ2-3 better at its end, which makes the J call doubtful. Germline V CDR1 and CDR2: SGHVS, FNYEAQ. The length of the CDR3 is 13 residues. The CDR3 is CASSHGSTEAQYF. The CDR3 DNA is TGTGCCAGCAGCCATGGAAGCACCGAGGCGCAGTATTTT.

As to this clonotype: A read error may produce the germline difference seen at one junction end. This chain links TRBV7-2 with TRBJ2-1, with 9 bases identical to TRBD1. The CDR3 runs 15 residues. Germline CDR1 reads SGHTA; CDR2 reads FQGNSA. CDR3 nucleotide sequence: TGTGCCAGCAGCTTGGGACAGGGCAGATACGGGGAGCAGTTTTTT. Its protein is CASSLGQGRYGEQFF.

As to this clonotype: Since the CDR3 does not end with the conserved phenylalanine or tryptophan, this likely comes from a read error. The DNA is left out, because the CDR3 cannot be placed on it with certainty; the CDR3 is given as TCRdb lists it. CDR3 region: CASSLALGWAASQLL. This chain connects TRBV7-2 to TRBJ2-5; TRBD1, as called in the table, went unchecked against the DNA. The CDR3 region is 15 residues in length, termini included. Germline V CDR1 and CDR2: SGHTA, FQGNSA.

In this sample, this clonotype is medium-sized. This rearrangement joins TRBV7-9 to TRBJ2-3; D is undetermined. CDR3 length: 14 amino acids. Deletions cut 5 bases from V and 4 bases from J, with 13 bases between. From germline, CDR1 is SEHNR and CDR2 FQNEAQ (reference sequence). The CDR3 bases are TGTGCCAGCAGCCCCCAAGCTGGGTCAGATACGCAGTATTTT. It is translated as CASSPQAGSDTQYF.

This clonotype occurred many times. J is TRBJ2-4 and V is TRBV4-2; D unresolved. Trimming shortened V by 2 bases and J by 0 bases, and 8 bases separated the two germline ends. CDR1 and CDR2 from the germline V gene are LGHNA and YNFKEQ. This CDR3 has 15 amino acids. This CDR3 is CASSQPDLAKNIQYF. The CDR3, as DNA: TGTGCCAGCAGCCAACCAGACTTAGCCAAAAACATTCAGTACTTC.

Worth noting for this clonotype: Because it lacks the conserved phenylalanine or tryptophan at the end, this CDR3 is likely a read error. It is unclear where the CDR3 begins or ends on the DNA, so no DNA is shown, and the CDR3 is as TCRdb lists it. The V and J genes are TRBV7-2 and TRBJ2-5; the table calls TRBD2, which could not be checked here. Germline CDR1 is SGHTA and CDR2 is FQGNSA. With termini counted, the CDR3 has 9 amino acids. The CDR3 here is CASRDGLAG.

This clonotype was seen only a few times. V gene TRBV7-2 combines with J gene TRBJ2-3; D might be TRBD1 or TRBD2, each matching 6 bases. This CDR3 has 16 amino acids. V was pared by 6 bases and J by 5 bases, with 21 bases between. CDR1 and CDR2 (germline): SGHTA, FQGNSA. The CDR3 DNA follows: TGTGCCAGCAGGGGGCTCGGGGGCAGAGGCCAAGATACGCAGTATTTT. It translates to CASRGLGGRGQDTQYF.

The chain carries TRBV6-1 and TRBJ2-5, with D perhaps TRBD1 (5 bases). The J call may be in error: the DNA end matches TRBJ2-1 better. This CDR3 comprises 11 residues. The V gene's germline CDR1 is MNHNS and CDR2 SASEGT. CDR3 sequence: CASRGPETQFF. CDR3 DNA sequence: TGTGCCAGCAGGGGGCCAGAGACCCAGTTCTTC.